The sequence of this T cell receptor beta chain was determined in a study of CD8 T cells in Susac syndrome. RNA totalling roughly 0.5 to 1 ug underwent reverse transcription with random hexamers. TCRdb reprocessed the immunoSEQ multiplex PCR reads with MiXCR, giving one entry per CDR3 protein. The table includes 350,000 to 550,000 distinct CDR3 sequences, more than 80% detected once. The CDR3 covers 14 residues. Trimming removed 7 bases at V and 5 bases at J, with 18 bases between. Germline CDR1 reads MNHNS; CDR2 reads SASEGT. This clonotype originated in a human donor with multiple sclerosis. V usage is TRBV6-1 and J usage is TRBJ2-7; D possibly corresponds to TRBD2 (5 bases). The specimen sequenced was CD8+ T cells from PBMCs. CDR3 region: CASIPASTGDEQYF. In DNA form, the CDR3 reads TGTGCCAGCATTCCTGCCTCCACCGGGGACGAGCAGTACTTC.